This TCR beta chain was identified in a study of sequential checkpoint blockade in melanoma (dated by TCRdb to the late 2010s). For the wider study: Patients were assigned by 1:1 randomization to either first-line nivolumab followed by ipilimumab (arm A) or ipilimumab followed by nivolumab (arm B). Maintenance nivolumab came after both trial sequences. Overall study outcomes, separate from this receptor: The response-prediction model combining TCR metrics and mutation burden needs validation in larger, independent patient cohorts.

The immunoSEQ Assay was used to immunosequence TCRbeta CDR3 regions from genomic DNA. Before high-throughput sequencing, genomic DNA was amplified using bias-controlled multiplex PCR. Per the authors' processing: To quantify the absolute abundance of each unique TCRbeta CDR3 region, the sequences were collapsed and filtered. Clonality, defined as 1 minus Pielou's evenness, was calculated using only productive rearrangements. Clones with significantly greater frequencies in on-treatment versus baseline samples were identified using a previously published method. TCRdb's version of the immuneACCESS table is confined to in-frame rearrangements and falls short of the full clone set. An unresolved V gene accounts for under half of the shortfall where checked; the remainder is of unknown origin. V and J calls and clone size are copied from that table; D and trimming were computed from the DNA. Across this sample there are 20,000 or so clones, with more than 70% seen only once. The ten largest clones represent 35% to 40% of the sample.

Deletion took 5 bases off V and 1 base off J, with a span of 12 bases between the germline ends. Looking up the germline V gene yields CDR1 MNHEY and CDR2 SVGAGI. The CDR3 has 14 amino acids, counting the end cysteine and phenylalanine. This entry keeps only the CDR3 DNA: 42 bases, framed from base 1. This clone occurred a few times. Its antigen remains unidentified. There are no base qualities to consult, and no much larger clone falls within one base. The label giving this sample's treatment or condition can be read as: randomized to nivolumab then ipilimumab (arm A) or the reverse (arm B). None of the patients in the trial had previously been given DNA-damaging chemotherapy. Thawed PBMCs were sorted on a FACS Aria II flow cytometer to isolate live CD3+CD8+ cells negative for CD19 and CD56. CheckMate 064, a randomized, open-label phase II trial of sequential checkpoint blockade, was the source of the samples, all of which came from patients with melanoma. Peripheral blood mononuclear cells were collected by leukapheresis, purified with Ficoll-Paque, and frozen in human serum with around 10% DMSO. Purity of sorted blood CD3+CD8+ cells was verified at >95% immediately after sorting, followed by DNA extraction.

The rearranged chain carries TRBV6-5 and TRBJ2-7, with no confident D gene call. The sequencing here drew on CD8+ T cells sorted from blood (inferred from file names), taken from a patient given nivolumab and ipilimumab in sequence. The receptor was derived from a human donor with melanoma. The CDR3 reads CASSALVRSYEQYF. The DNA sequence reads TGTGCCAGCAGTGCCCTAGTTCGGTCCTACGAGCAGTACTTC.